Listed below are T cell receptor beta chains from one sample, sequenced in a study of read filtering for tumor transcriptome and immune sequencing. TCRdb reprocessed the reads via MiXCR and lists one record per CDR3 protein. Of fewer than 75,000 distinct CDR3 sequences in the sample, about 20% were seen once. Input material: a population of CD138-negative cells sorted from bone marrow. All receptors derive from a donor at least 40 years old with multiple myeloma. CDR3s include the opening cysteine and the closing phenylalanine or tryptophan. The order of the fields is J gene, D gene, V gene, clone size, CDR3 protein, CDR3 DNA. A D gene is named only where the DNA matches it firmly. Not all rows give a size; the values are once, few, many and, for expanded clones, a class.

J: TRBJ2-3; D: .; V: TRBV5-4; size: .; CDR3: CASSLSRWGAGSTDTQYF; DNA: TGTGCCAGCAGCTTGTCGAGGTGGGGAGCGGGTAGCACAGATACGCAGTATTTT
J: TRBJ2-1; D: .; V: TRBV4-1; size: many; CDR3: CASSPGVGGRTYNEQFF; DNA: TGCGCCAGCAGCCCGGGAGTGGGGGGTCGGACCTACAATGAGCAGTTCTTC
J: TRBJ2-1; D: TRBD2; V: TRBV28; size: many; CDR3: CASTSPGLAGGPSRSYNEQFF; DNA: TGTGCCAGCACTTCCCCGGGACTAGCGGGAGGGCCCAGTCGGTCCTACAATGAGCAGTTCTTC
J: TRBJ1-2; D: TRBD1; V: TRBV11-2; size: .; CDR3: CACSMGTGYNYGYTF; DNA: TGTGCCTGCAGCATGGGGACAGGATATAACTATGGCTACACCTTC
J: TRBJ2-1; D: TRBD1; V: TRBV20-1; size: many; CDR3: CSARDSTGILDEQFF; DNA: TGCAGTGCTAGAGATTCGACAGGGATTTTGGATGAGCAGTTCTTC
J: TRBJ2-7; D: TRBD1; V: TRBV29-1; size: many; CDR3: CSVERTGTGKAYEQYF; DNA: TGCAGCGTCGAGAGAACCGGGACAGGGAAAGCCTACGAGCAGTACTTC
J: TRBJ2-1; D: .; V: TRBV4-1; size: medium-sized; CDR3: CASSQDPGTGGNEQFF; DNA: TGTGCCAGCAGCCAAGATCCCGGGACCGGCGGCAATGAGCAGTTCTTC
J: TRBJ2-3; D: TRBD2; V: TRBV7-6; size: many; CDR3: CASSPEPTSGGPTDTQYF; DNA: TGTGCCAGCAGCCCCGAACCGACTAGCGGGGGCCCCACAGATACGCAGTATTTT
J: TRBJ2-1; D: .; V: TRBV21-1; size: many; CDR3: CASSKGRGPLSSYNEQFF; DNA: TGTGCCAGCAGCAAAGGCAGGGGCCCACTGAGCTCCTACAATGAGCAGTTCTTC
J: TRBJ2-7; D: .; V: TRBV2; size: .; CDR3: CASSVTEASYEQHF; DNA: TGTGCCAGCAGTGTGACAGAGGCCTCCTACGAGCAGCACTTC
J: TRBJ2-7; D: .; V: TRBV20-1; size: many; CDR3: CSARDWQSYEQYF; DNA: TGCAGTGCTAGAGATTGGCAGTCGTACGAGCAGTACTTC
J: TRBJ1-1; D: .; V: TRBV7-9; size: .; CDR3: CASSSDGGNTEAFF; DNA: TGTGCCAGCAGCTCCGACGGGGGAAACACTGAAGCTTTCTTT
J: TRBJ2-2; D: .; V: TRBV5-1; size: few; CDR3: CASSPSHANTGELFF; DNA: TGCGCCAGCAGCCCCAGTCACGCGAACACCGGGGAGCTGTTTTTT
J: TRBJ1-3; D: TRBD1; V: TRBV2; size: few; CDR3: CASGGQGTGNTIYF; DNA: TGTGCCAGCGGTGGACAGGGGACGGGAAACACCATATATTTT
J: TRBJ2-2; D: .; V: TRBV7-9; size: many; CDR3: CASSLLRELFF; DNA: TGTGCCAGCAGCTTACTCAGGGAGCTGTTTTTT
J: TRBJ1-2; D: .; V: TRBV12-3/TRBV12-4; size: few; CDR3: CASSAHNEGPYGYTF; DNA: TGTGCCAGCAGTGCCCACAATGAGGGACCCTATGGCTACACCTTC
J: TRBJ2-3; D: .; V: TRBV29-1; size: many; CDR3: CSVEDRQGRGTDTQYF; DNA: TGCAGCGTTGAAGATCGGCAGGGAAGGGGTACAGATACGCAGTATTTT
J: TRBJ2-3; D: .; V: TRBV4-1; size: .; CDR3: CASSPIAADTQYF; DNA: TGCGCCAGCAGCCCCATAGCGGCGGATACGCAGTATTTT
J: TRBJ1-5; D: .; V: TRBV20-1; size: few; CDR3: CSALDHLGNQPQHF; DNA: TGCAGTGCTTTGGACCATTTAGGGAATCAGCCCCAGCATTTT
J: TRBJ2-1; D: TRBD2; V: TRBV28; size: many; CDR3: CASSLDPGGPNEQFF; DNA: TGTGCCAGCAGTTTAGATCCGGGAGGGCCCAATGAGCAGTTCTTC
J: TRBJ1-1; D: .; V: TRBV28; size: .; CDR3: CASSPFGRTEAFF; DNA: TGTGCCAGCAGTCCTTTTGGGAGGACTGAAGCTTTCTTT
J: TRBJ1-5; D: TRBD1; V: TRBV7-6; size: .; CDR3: CASTLGPAGQGFYQPQHF; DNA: TGTGCCAGCACCTTAGGGCCTGCGGGACAGGGGTTTTATCAGCCCCAGCATTTT
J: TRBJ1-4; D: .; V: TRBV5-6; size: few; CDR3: CASSFTINEKLFF; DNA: TGTGCCAGCAGCTTTACGATTAATGAAAAACTGTTTTTT
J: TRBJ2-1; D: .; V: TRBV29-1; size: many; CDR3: CSVDQDNSYNEQFF; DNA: TGCAGCGTTGATCAGGACAACTCCTACAATGAGCAGTTCTTC
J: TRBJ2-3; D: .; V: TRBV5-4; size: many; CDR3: CASSLVPGTDTQYF; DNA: TGTGCCAGCAGCTTGGTCCCTGGGACAGATACGCAGTATTTT
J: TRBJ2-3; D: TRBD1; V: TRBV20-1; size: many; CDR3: CSAPGTGGPDTQYF; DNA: TGCAGTGCTCCCGGGACAGGGGGCCCAGATACGCAGTATTTT
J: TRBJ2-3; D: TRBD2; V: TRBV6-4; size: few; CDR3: CASSEGGGDTQYF; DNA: TGTGCCAGCAGTGAAGGCGGGGGGGATACGCAGTATTTT
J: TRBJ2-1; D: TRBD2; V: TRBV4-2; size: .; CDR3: CASSPWGGKGHNEQFF; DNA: TGTGCCAGCAGCCCCTGGGGAGGGAAAGGCCACAATGAGCAGTTCTTC
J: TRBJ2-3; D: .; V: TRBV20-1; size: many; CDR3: CSARVAGQSTDTQYF; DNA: TGCAGTGCTAGAGTTGCGGGACAGAGCACAGATACGCAGTATTTT
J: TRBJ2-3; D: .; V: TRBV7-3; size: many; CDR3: CASSSGDGGTDTQYF; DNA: TGTGCCAGCAGCTCCGGGGACGGGGGCACAGATACGCAGTATTTT
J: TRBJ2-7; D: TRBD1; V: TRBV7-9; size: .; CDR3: CASSLPWTGAHEQYF; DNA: TGTGCCAGCAGCTTACCATGGACAGGGGCCCACGAGCAGTACTTC
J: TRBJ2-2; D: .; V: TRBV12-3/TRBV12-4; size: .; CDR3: CASSRIRVYGGELFF; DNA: TGTGCCAGCAGCCGTATTAGAGTTTATGGCGGGGAGCTGTTTTTC
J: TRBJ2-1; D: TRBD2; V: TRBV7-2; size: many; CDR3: CASSAHGRGSYNEQFF; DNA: TGTGCCAGCAGCGCTCACGGGAGGGGATCCTACAATGAGCAGTTCTTC
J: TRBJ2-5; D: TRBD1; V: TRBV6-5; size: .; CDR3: CASSYSMGQGIGETQYF; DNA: TGTGCCAGCAGTTACTCGATGGGACAGGGGATAGGGGAGACCCAGTACTTC
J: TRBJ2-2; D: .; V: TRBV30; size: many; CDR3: CAWRRQNTGELFF; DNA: TGTGCCTGGAGGAGGCAGAACACCGGGGAGCTGTTTTTT
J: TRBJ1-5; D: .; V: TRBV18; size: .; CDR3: CASSPVEQGGNQPQHF; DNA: TGTGCCAGCTCACCAGTGGAACAGGGTGGCAATCAGCCCCAGCATTTT
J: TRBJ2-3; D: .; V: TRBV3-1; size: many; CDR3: CASSPDQFAQYF; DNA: TGTGCCAGCAGCCCCGATCAGTTCGCGCAGTATTTT
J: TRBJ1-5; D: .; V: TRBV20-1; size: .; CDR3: CGARKDGNQPQHF; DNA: TGCGGTGCTCGAAAGGACGGCAATCAGCCCCAGCATTTT
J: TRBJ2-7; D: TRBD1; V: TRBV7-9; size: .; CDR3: CASSLTTGVAEQYF; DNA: TGTGCCAGCAGCCTTACGACAGGGGTGGCCGAGCAGTACTTC
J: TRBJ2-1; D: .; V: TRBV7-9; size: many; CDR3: CASSFSYNEQFF; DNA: TGTGCCAGCAGCTTTTCATACAATGAGCAGTTCTTC
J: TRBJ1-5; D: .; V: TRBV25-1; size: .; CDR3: CASSGGYGSNQPQHF; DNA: TGTGCCAGCAGTGGTGGTTACGGTAGCAATCAGCCCCAGCATTTT
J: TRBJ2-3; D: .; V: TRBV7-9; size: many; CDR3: CASTLGGDSTDTQYF; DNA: TGTGCCAGCACCCTGGGGGGAGACTCCACAGATACGCAGTATTTT
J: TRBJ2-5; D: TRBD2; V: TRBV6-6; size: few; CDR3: CAILSIPGGTQYF; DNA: TGTGCCATTCTATCCATTCCGGGGGGGACCCAGTACTTC
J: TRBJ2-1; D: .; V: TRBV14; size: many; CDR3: CASSQDHGYNEQFF; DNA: TGTGCCAGCAGCCAAGATCACGGCTACAATGAGCAGTTCTTC
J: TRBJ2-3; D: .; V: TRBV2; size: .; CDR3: CASSEASRTQYF; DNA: TGTGCCAGCAGTGAAGCGTCCCGTACGCAGTATTTT